This passage covers 29 T cell receptor beta chains from one sample sequenced in a study of blood T cell repertoires in COVID-19. TCRdb's copy holds only in-frame clones and misses some; the assay was immunoSEQ multiplex PCR. The table shows about 110,000 clones, with 65% to 80% occurring only once. The sequencing input was peripheral blood. The receptors here all came from a woman aged 60-75 years with acute or convalescent COVID-19.

This clone showed up just a few times. The chain links TRBV29-1 to TRBJ1-4, with D possibly being TRBD1 (6 bases). The CDR3 has 14 residues. Germline CDR1 reads SQVTM; CDR2 reads ANQGSEA. V was cut by 7 bases and J by 4 bases, with 16 bases left in between. This chain's CDR3 is CSAGGEGGNEKLFF. Written as DNA, the CDR3 is TGCAGCGCCGGAGGGGAGGGGGGTAATGAAAAACTGTTTTTT.

V usage is TRBV2 and J usage is TRBJ1-6, with D maybe TRBD1 (5 bases). V lost 2 bases to trimming and J lost 5 bases, with 10 bases between them. Germline CDR1 reads SNHLY; CDR2 reads FYNNEI. The CDR3 runs 15 residues. CDR3: CASSEWGGDNSPLHF. The CDR3 DNA sequence: TGTGCCAGCAGTGAATGGGGGGGAGATAATTCACCCCTCCACTTT. The whole variable domain, filled in from reference TRBV2 and TRBJ1-6, reads EPEVTQTPSHQVTQMGQEVILRCVPISNHLYFYWYRQILGQKVEFLVSFYNNEISEKSEIFDDQFSVERPDGSNFTLKIRSTKLEDSAMYFCASSEWGGDNSPLHFGNGTRLTVT.

The V and J genes are TRBV5-1 and TRBJ1-6, with 9 bases aligning to TRBD1. The ends lost 4 bases at V and 8 bases at J; junction bases unmatched: 10. Germline V gene data show CDR1 as SGHRS and CDR2 as YFSETQ. The CDR3 is made up of 16 amino acids. The CDR3 sequence: CASSRGQGRLDSPLHF. CDR3 in DNA: TGCGCCAGCAGCCGGGGACAGGGAAGGTTGGATTCACCCCTCCACTTT.

V is TRBV5-1 and J is TRBJ2-7; D perhaps matches TRBD2 (5 bases). The CDR3 is 14 residues long. The germline gives CDR1 SGHRS, CDR2 YFSETQ. V was cut by 5 bases and J by 0 bases, with 12 bases left in between. The CDR3 loop reads CASRIEDSSYEQYF. CDR3 DNA: TGCGCCAGCAGAATAGAGGACTCCTCCTACGAGCAGTACTTC.

The chain uses TRBV3-1 (or the pseudogene TRBV3-2) and TRBJ2-2, with D unresolved. Germline CDR1 is LGHDT and CDR2 is YNNKEL (reference sequence). Trimming removed 4 bases at V and 3 bases at J, with 9 bases between. This CDR3 has 14 residues. As DNA, the CDR3 is TGTGCCAGCAGCCGAGGTGCTGACACCGGGGAGCTGTTTTTT. It encodes CASSRGADTGELFF.

The J gene is TRBJ2-5, the V gene TRBV7-2; 12 bases are shared with TRBD2. CDR1 SGHTA and CDR2 FQGNSA come from the germline V gene. The CDR3 is 14 residues long. The junction had 9 bases not matched to a gene; V was cut back by 2 bases and J by 14 bases. CDR3 protein: CASSLLWTSGDLYF. As DNA, the CDR3 is TGTGCCAGCAGCTTACTGTGGACTAGCGGGGACTTATACTTC.

This sequence joins TRBV19 and TRBJ1-1; TRBD1 matches at 8 bases. The CDR3 consists of 15 residues. Germline V gene data show CDR1 as LNHDA and CDR2 as SQIVND (reference sequence). J was trimmed by 5 bases and V by 3 bases; bases with no gene match: 8. CDR3 sequence: CASSMDYRGRTEAFF. As DNA, the CDR3 is TGTGCCAGTAGTATGGATTACAGGGGGAGGACTGAAGCTTTCTTT.

This clone was seen once. The J gene is TRBJ2-2, the V gene TRBV10-3; TRBD1 agrees at 7 bases. The CDR3 totals 14 residues. Germline V gene sequence: CDR1 ENHRY, CDR2 SYGVKD. This chain's CDR3 is CGTRRGPDTGELFF. DNA for the CDR3: TGTGGCACTCGAAGGGGGCCGGACACCGGGGAGCTGTTTTTT.

The rearrangement uses TRBV3-1 (or the pseudogene TRBV3-2) and TRBJ2-1; TRBD2 might be the D (7 bases). There are 15 residues in the CDR3. Trimming removed 1 base from V and 3 bases from J, with 10 bases in between. Germline V gene sequence: CDR1 LGHDT, CDR2 YNNKEL (reference sequence). The CDR3 coding sequence is TGTGCCAGCAGCCAAGCGGGGGGCATCTACAATGAGCAGTTCTTC. It encodes CASSQAGGIYNEQFF.

The chain carries TRBV7-9 and TRBJ1-1; D gene ambiguous. This CDR3 is built from 11 residues. V was trimmed by 2 bases and J by 5 bases, leaving 3 bases between them. Germline V lookup: CDR1 SEHNR, CDR2 FQNEAQ (reference sequence). CDR3 bases: TGTGCCAGCAGCTTATCAACTGAAGCTTTCTTT. The encoded protein is CASSLSTEAFF.

This chain connects TRBV28 to TRBJ1-2, with 8 nucleotides matching TRBD1. Trimming at V came to 6 bases and at J to 2 bases, leaving 2 bases not matched to a gene. The CDR3 is made up of 13 amino acids. CDR1 and CDR2 (germline): MDHEN, SYDVKM. CDR3 bases: TGTGCCAGCAGCTGGGACAGGAACTATGGCTACACCTTC. Encoded protein: CASSWDRNYGYTF.

This sequence joins TRBV30 and TRBJ2-7; 7 nucleotides align to TRBD2. CDR3 length: 12 amino acids. V lost 6 bases and J lost 2; bases outside the gene matches: 4. Germline V gene lookup returns CDR1 GTSNPN and CDR2 SVGIG (reference sequence). This CDR3 is CACNGLAYEQYF. DNA for the CDR3: TGTGCCTGCAATGGACTAGCCTACGAGCAGTACTTC. The full variable domain, in which reference TRBV30 and TRBJ2-7 provide the parts outside the CDR3, is SQTIHQWPATLVQPVGSPLSLECTVEGTSNPNLYWYRQAAGRGLQLLFYSVGIGQISSEVPQNLSASRPQDRQFILSSKKLLLSDSGFYLCACNGLAYEQYFGPGTRLTVT.

The gene calls are TRBV7-7 and TRBJ1-2, with no clear D. Trimming cost V 1 base and J 6 bases, with 9 bases left between them. The V gene's germline CDR1 is SSHAT and CDR2 FNYEAQ (reference sequence). The CDR3 length is 13 residues. The CDR3 here is CASSLEWENGYTF. Here the CDR3 DNA reads TGTGCCAGCAGCTTAGAATGGGAGAATGGCTACACCTTC.

V usage is TRBV19 and J usage is TRBJ2-3; TRBD2 is a possible D gene (5 bases). Germline-derived CDR1 and CDR2 are LNHDA and SQIVND (reference sequence). Trimming cost V 4 bases and J 7 bases, with 15 bases left between them. This CDR3 comprises 14 residues. CDR3 bases: TGTGCCAGTAGTAGGTTGGGGAGCAGATATACGCAGTATTTT. Protein: CASSRLGSRYTQYF.

This chain connects TRBV2 to TRBJ1-6, with D possibly TRBD1 on 6 matching bases. CDR3 size: 15 residues. V was clipped by 6 bases and J by 7 bases, with 16 bases between them. Per germline, CDR1 SNHLY and CDR2 FYNNEI. CDR3 coding DNA: TGTGCCAGCAGAGACACCGGGACATGGAATTCACCCCTCCACTTT. Encoded protein: CASRDTGTWNSPLHF.

V usage is TRBV19 and J usage is TRBJ1-1; 12 nucleotides line up with TRBD1. CDR3 length equals 16 residues. The ends lost 6 bases at V and 4 bases at J; junction bases unmatched: 9. CDR1 and CDR2 from the germline V gene are LNHDA and SQIVND (reference sequence). The CDR3 protein is CASSSGTGGLITEAFF. CDR3 bases: TGTGCCAGTAGCTCCGGGACAGGGGGCCTCATCACTGAAGCTTTCTTT.

This clone was seen a few times. This chain connects TRBV28 to TRBJ1-2; D unresolved. V lost 6 bases and J 5 bases, leaving 16 bases between the germline ends. Germline CDR1 reads MDHEN; CDR2 reads SYDVKM. The CDR3 length is 14 residues. Here the CDR3 DNA reads TGTGCCAGCAGACTTCCACTAGTACATTATGGCTACACCTTC. This encodes CASRLPLVHYGYTF.

CDR3 region: CASRSGDGNQPQHF. Here the CDR3 DNA reads TGTGCCAGCAGGTCAGGGGATGGCAATCAGCCCCAGCATTTT. The chain is built from TRBV2 and TRBJ1-5; weak D call: TRBD1 (6 bases). The V gene's germline CDR1 is SNHLY and CDR2 FYNNEI. Deletions cut 6 bases from V and 2 bases from J, with 11 bases between. The CDR3 length is 14 residues.

The chain carries TRBV7-8 and TRBJ2-1, with 9 bases fitting TRBD2. Germline V gene sequence: CDR1 SGHVS, CDR2 FQNEAQ. The trim removed 4 bases at V and 13 bases at J, leaving 11 bases unmatched. CDR3 length: 14 amino acids. The DNA of the CDR3 is TGTGCCAGCAGCTCTGGGGGCACAGCGGGGGGACAGTTCTTC. This codes for CASSSGGTAGGQFF. Full variable domain (rest looked up from reference TRBV7-8 and TRBJ2-1): GAGVSQSPRYKVAKRGQDVALRCDPISGHVSLFWYQQALGQGPEFLTYFQNEAQLDKSGLPSDRFFAERPEGSVSTLKIQRTQQEDSAVYLCASSSGGTAGGQFFGPGTRLTVL.

The chain links TRBV4-3 to TRBJ1-2, with D possibly matching TRBD1 (5 bases). This CDR3 region has 15 residues. The germline V and J ends were trimmed by 0 bases and 1 base, with 9 bases remaining between them. CDR1 and CDR2 from the germline V gene are LGHNA and YSLEER. The CDR3 bases are TGCGCCAGCAGCCAAGAAACAGGTCTTAACTATGGCTACACCTTC. Protein: CASSQETGLNYGYTF.

The V gene is TRBV10-3, the J gene TRBJ2-5, with TRBD1 identical over 10 bases. The CDR3 runs to 14 residues. The germline CDR1 and CDR2 sequences are ENHRY and SYGVKD. The ends lost 2 bases at V and 3 bases at J; junction bases unmatched: 0. The CDR3: CAISEGTGEETQYF. CDR3 in DNA: TGTGCCATCAGTGAGGGGACAGGGGAAGAGACCCAGTACTTC.

CDR3 sequence reads: CASSWRGGLNEQFF. The CDR3 DNA reads as TGTGCCAGCTCATGGCGGGGGGGCCTCAATGAGCAGTTCTTC. The chain is built from TRBV18 and TRBJ2-1; 9 bases agree with TRBD2. CDR1 and CDR2 from the germline V gene are KGHSH and LQKENI. The V segment lost 5 bases and the J segment 6 bases; nucleotides outside the gene matches: 5. The CDR3 length is 14 residues.

This chain links TRBV5-6 with TRBJ1-4; 8 nucleotides align to TRBD1. The CDR3 extends over 15 amino acids. CDR1 and CDR2 (germline): SGHDT, YYEEEE. V was clipped by 1 base and J by 7 bases; unmatched bases: 6. The CDR3 DNA reads as TGTGCCAGCAGCTTGACGCAACAGGGGGGTGAAAAACTGTTTTTT. Protein: CASSLTQQGGEKLFF.

The chain carries TRBV18 and TRBJ2-3; TRBD2 might be the D (5 bases). Germline CDR1 is KGHSH and CDR2 is LQKENI. The V end lost 2 bases, the J end lost 7 bases, and 7 bases lay between the germline ends. This CDR3 has 12 amino acids. As DNA, the CDR3 is TGTGCCAGCTCACCAACGGGGAATACGCAGTATTTT. This codes for CASSPTGNTQYF.

This clone was seen a single time. The chain employs TRBV5-5 and TRBJ1-3, with D perhaps TRBD1 (6 bases). V gave up 4 bases and J gave up 1 base, with 9 bases separating them. The CDR3 runs to 14 residues. Germline V gene data show CDR1 as SGHKS and CDR2 as YYEKEE (reference sequence). DNA for the CDR3: TGTGCCAGCAGCGGGGACACATCTGGAAACACCATATATTTT. It is translated as CASSGDTSGNTIYF.

This clone has just one count. This chain uses TRBV6-5 with TRBJ2-1, with D possibly being TRBD1 (6 bases). V was clipped by 10 bases and J by 15 bases, with 31 bases between them. This CDR3 spans 15 amino acids. CDR1 and CDR2 (germline): MNHEY, SVGAGI. The CDR3 region has the DNA TGTGCCACCCATGTGGGGGCCATAGGCTCAAGACGAATGTTCTTC. The encoded protein is CATHVGAIGSRRMFF.

This clone came up once. V and J are TRBV19 and TRBJ1-4; 7 bases align to TRBD1. The CDR3 covers 16 residues. Per germline, CDR1 LNHDA and CDR2 SQIVND (reference sequence). After removal of 7 bases from V and 8 bases from J, the junction contained 16 bases not matched to a gene. CDR3 in amino acids: CASTANYRGGREKLFF. CDR3 coding DNA: TGTGCCAGTACCGCAAATTACAGGGGCGGTCGCGAAAAACTGTTTTTT.

The V gene is TRBV7-9, the J gene TRBJ2-3; TRBD1 agrees at 7 bases. The length of the CDR3 is 14 residues. The V gene's germline CDR1 is SEHNR and CDR2 FQNEAQ (reference sequence). V lost 6 bases and J lost 2; bases outside the gene matches: 5. The CDR3 region has the DNA TGTGCCAGCAGTGCCACAGGGGTCACAGATACGCAGTATTTT. It specifies CASSATGVTDTQYF.

The CDR3 here is CASSLQITQPQHF. DNA of the CDR3: TGTGCCAGCAGTCTGCAGATCACACAGCCCCAGCATTTT. This sequence joins TRBV12-3 or TRBV12-4 and TRBJ1-5; D is unclear. V lost 5 bases and J 7 bases, leaving 12 bases between the germline ends. The CDR3 totals 13 residues.